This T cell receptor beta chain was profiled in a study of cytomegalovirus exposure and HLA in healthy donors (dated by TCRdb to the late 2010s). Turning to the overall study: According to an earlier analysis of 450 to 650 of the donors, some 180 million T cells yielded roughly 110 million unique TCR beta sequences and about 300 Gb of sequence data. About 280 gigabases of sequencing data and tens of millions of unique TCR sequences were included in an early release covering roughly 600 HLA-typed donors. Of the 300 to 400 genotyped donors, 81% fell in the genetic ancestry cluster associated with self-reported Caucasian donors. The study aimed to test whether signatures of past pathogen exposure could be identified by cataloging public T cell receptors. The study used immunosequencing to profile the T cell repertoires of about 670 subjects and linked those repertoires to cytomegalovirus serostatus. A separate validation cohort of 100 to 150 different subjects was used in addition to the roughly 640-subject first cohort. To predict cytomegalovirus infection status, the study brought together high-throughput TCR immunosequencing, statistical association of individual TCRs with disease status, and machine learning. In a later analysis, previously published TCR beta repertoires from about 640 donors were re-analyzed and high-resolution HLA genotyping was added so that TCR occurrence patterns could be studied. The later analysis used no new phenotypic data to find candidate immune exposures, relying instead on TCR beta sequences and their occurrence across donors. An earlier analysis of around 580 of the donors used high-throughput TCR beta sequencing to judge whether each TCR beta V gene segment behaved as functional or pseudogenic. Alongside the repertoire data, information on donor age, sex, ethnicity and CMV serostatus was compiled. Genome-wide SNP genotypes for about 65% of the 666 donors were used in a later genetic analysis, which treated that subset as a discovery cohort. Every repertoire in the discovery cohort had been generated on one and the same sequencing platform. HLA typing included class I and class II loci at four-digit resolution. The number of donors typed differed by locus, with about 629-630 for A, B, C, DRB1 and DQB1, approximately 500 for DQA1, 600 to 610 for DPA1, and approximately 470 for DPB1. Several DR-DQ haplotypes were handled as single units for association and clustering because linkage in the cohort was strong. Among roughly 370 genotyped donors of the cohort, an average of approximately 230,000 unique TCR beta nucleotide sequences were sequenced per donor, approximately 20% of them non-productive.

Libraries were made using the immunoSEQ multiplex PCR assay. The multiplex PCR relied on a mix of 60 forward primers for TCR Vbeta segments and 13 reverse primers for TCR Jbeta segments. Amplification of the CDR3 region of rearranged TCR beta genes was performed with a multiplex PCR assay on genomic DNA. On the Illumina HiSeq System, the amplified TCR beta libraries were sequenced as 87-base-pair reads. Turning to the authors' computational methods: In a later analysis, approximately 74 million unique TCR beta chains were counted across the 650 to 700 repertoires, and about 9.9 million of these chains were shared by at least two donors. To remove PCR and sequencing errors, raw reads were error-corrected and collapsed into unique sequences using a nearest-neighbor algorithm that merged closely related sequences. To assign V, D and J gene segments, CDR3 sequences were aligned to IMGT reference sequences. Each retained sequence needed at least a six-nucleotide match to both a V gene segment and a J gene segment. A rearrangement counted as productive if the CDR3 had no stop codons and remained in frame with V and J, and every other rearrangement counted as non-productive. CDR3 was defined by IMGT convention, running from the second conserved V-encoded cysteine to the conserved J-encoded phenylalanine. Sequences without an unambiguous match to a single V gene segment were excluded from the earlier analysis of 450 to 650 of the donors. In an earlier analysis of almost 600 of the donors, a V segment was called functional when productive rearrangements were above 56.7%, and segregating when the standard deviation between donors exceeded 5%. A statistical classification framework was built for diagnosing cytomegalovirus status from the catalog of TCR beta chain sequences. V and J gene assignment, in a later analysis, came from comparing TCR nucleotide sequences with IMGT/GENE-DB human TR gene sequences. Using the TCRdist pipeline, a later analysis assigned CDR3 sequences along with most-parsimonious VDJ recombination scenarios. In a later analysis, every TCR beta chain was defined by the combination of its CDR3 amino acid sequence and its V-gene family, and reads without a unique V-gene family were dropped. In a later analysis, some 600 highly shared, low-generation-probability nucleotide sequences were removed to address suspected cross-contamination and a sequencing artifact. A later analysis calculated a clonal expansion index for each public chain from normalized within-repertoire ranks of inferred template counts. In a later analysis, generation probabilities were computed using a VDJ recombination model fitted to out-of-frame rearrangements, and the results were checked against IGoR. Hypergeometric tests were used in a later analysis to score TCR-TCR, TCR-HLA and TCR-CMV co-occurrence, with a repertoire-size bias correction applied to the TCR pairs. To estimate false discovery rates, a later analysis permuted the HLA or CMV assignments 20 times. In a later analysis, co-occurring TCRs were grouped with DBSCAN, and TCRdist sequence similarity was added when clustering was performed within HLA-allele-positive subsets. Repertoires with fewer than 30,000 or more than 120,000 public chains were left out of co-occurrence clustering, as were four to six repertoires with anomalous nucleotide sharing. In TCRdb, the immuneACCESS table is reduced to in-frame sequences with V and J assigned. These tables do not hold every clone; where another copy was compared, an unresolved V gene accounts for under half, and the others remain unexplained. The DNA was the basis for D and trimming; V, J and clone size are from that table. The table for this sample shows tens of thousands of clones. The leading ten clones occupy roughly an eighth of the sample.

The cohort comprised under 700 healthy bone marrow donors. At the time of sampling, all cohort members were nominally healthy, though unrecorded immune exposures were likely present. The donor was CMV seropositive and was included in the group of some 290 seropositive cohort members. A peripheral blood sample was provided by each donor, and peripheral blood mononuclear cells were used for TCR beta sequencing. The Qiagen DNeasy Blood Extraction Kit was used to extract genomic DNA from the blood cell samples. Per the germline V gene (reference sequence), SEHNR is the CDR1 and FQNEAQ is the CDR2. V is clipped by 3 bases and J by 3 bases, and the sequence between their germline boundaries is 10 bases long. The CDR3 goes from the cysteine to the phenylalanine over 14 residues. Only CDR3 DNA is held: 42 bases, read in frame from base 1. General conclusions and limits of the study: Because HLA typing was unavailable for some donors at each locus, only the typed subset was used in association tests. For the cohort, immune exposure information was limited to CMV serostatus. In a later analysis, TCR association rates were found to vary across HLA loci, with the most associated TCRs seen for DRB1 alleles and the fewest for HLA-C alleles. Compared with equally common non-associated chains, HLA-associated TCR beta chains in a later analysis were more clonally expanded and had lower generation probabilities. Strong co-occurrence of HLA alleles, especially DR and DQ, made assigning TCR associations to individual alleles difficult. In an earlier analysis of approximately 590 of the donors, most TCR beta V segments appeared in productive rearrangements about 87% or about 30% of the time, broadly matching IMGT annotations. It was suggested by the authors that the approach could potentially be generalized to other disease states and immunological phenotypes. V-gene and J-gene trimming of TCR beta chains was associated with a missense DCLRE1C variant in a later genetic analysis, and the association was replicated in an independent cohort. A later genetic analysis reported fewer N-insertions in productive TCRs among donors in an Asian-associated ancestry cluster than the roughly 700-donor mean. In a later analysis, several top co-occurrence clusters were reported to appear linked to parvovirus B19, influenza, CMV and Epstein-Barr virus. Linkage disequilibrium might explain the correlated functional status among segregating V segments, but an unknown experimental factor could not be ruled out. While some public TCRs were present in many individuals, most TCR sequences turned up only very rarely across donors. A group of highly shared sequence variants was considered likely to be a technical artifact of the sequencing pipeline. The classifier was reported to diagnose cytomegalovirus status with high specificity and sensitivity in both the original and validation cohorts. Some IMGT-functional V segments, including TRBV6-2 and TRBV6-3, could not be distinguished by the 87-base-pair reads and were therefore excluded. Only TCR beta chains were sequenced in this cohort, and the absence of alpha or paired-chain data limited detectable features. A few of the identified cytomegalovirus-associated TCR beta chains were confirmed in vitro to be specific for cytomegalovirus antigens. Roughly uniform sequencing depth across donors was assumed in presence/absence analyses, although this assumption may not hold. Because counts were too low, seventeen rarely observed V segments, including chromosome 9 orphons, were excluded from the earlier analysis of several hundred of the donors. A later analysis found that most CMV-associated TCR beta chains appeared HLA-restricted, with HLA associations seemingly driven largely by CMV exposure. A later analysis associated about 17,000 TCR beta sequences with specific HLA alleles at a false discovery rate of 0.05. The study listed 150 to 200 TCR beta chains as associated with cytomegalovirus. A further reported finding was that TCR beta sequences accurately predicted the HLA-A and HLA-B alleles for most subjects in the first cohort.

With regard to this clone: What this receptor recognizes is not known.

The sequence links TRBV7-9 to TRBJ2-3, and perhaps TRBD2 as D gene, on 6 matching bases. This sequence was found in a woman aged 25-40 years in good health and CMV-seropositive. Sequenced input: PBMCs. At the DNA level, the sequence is TGTGCCAGCAGCTTTGCAGGGAGGACAGATACGCAGTATTTT. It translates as CASSFAGRTDTQYF.